The clone carrying this T cell receptor beta chain was detected once. With random hexamers, 0.5 to 1 ug RNA was reverse transcribed. TCRdb analysed the immunoSEQ multiplex PCR reads with MiXCR anew, one entry per CDR3 protein. This table has fewer than 85,000 distinct CDR3 sequences, roughly 94% appearing once. Germline V gene data show CDR1 as SEHNR and CDR2 as FQNEAQ (reference sequence). This CDR3 has 11 amino acids. V was cut by 5 bases and J by 8 bases, with 8 bases left in between. This record belongs to a study of CD8 T cells in Susac syndrome. The genes are TRBV7-9 and TRBJ2-3, with a weak D call TRBD2 (5 bases). The sample comprised CD8+ T cells from PBMCs. The sequence was collected from a human donor with Susac syndrome. CDR3 loop: CASSPAGTQYF. CDR3 DNA sequence: TGTGCCAGCAGCCCGGCGGGTACGCAGTATTTT.